One and the same sample provided the 17 T cell receptor beta chains below, sequenced in a study of technical replicates of blood from a handful of donors. Repertoires were generated with immunoSEQ multiplex PCR, while TCRdb's copy carries only in-frame clones and drops some. The sample records 60,000 to 70,000 clones, 98% being singletons. The sequenced sample consisted of T cells isolated from PBMCs. These receptors came from a human donor in good health.

The V and J genes are TRBV11-3 and TRBJ2-6; a weak D match, TRBD2 (7 bases). The CDR3 is made up of 16 amino acids. CDR1 SGHNT and CDR2 YENEEA come from the germline V gene. V was clipped by 2 bases and J by 4 bases, with 12 bases between them. The CDR3 coding sequence is TGTGCCAGCAGCTTAAGGGGGGGGTACGGGGCCAACGTCCTGACTTTC. It codes for CASSLRGGYGANVLTF.

The rearrangement joins TRBV10-1 to TRBJ2-7, with TRBD2 matching over 9 bases. The V and J ends lost 5 bases and 2 bases, in that order; junction bases with no gene match: 7. The CDR3 is made up of 15 amino acids. Germline lookup yields CDR1 WNHNN and CDR2 SYGVQD (reference sequence). CDR3 amino acids: CASSSTSGPTYEQYF. The CDR3, as DNA: TGCGCCAGCAGTTCAACTAGCGGGCCTACCTACGAGCAGTACTTC.

This chain connects TRBV11-3 to TRBJ2-7; TRBD2 aligns across 14 bases. Germline trimming cut 5 bases from V and 7 bases from J; bases unmatched to any gene: 7. The CDR3 runs to 15 residues. Looked up from germline, CDR1 is SGHNT and CDR2 is YENEEA. The CDR3: CASSPGTSGSGEQYF. CDR3 in DNA: TGTGCCAGCAGCCCCGGGACTAGCGGGAGCGGGGAGCAGTACTTC.

This rearrangement joins TRBV27 to TRBJ1-1, with unresolved D. Germline CDR1 and CDR2: MNHEY and SMNVEV (reference sequence). The CDR3 totals 16 residues. V was shortened by 5 bases and J by 2 bases, with 18 bases between the two germline ends. CDR3 bases: TGTGCCAGCAGTCCCCACCCCATTAGAACTAACACTGAAGCTTTCTTT. This codes for CASSPHPIRTNTEAFF.

V is TRBV4-1 and J is TRBJ1-1, with TRBD1 as a possible D gene (5 bases). V was clipped by 2 bases and J by 5 bases, with 24 bases between them. The CDR3 covers 18 residues. Looked up from germline, CDR1 is MGHRA and CDR2 is YSYEKL. This CDR3 reads CASSQQEILAGLGTEAFF. CDR3 sequence (DNA): TGCGCCAGCAGCCAACAGGAGATTTTGGCAGGGCTGGGGACTGAAGCTTTCTTT.

The V and J genes are TRBV5-4 and TRBJ1-1; 8 bases agree with TRBD1. Germline trimming cut 3 bases from V and 1 base from J; bases unmatched to any gene: 2. This CDR3 has 14 residues. Germline V gives CDR1 SGHNT, CDR2 YYREEE (reference sequence). In nucleotides, the CDR3 is TGTGCCAGCAGCTGGGACAGGTCGAACACTGAAGCTTTCTTT. As protein: CASSWDRSNTEAFF.

This chain connects TRBV5-4 to TRBJ1-1, with 9 bases matching TRBD1. This CDR3 is built from 18 residues. Losses at the gene ends were 4 bases for V and 5 bases for J; bases not matched to a gene: 18. Germline V gives CDR1 SGHNT, CDR2 YYREEE (reference sequence). The CDR3 loop reads CASSHGSDRGNLRTEAFF. The CDR3 bases are TGTGCCAGCAGCCATGGCTCCGACAGGGGGAACCTTCGGACTGAAGCTTTCTTT.

CDR3 nucleotide sequence: TGTGCCAGCAGCGCCACCGGGACAGGGACTGGGGCCAACGTCCTGACTTTC. Protein product: CASSATGTGTGANVLTF. This rearrangement joins TRBV9 to TRBJ2-6, with TRBD1 identical over 9 bases. The ends lost 3 bases at V and 2 bases at J; junction bases unmatched: 6. Per germline, CDR1 SGDLS and CDR2 YYNGEE. The CDR3 runs to 17 residues.

This clone was seen a single time. A junction end diverges from the germline sequence, so it may reflect a read error. The chain employs TRBV11-2 and TRBJ2-7, with TRBD2 as a possible D gene (6 bases). CDR1 is SGHAT and CDR2 is FQNNGV in the germline V gene. The CDR3 extends over 15 amino acids. The CDR3 loop reads CATSRSIGGTYEQYF. The CDR3 DNA reads as TGTGCCACCAGCAGGAGTATCGGAGGGACGTACGAGCAGTACTTC.

This chain uses TRBV11-2 with TRBJ2-7; D call uncertain. The V gene lost 3 bases and the J gene lost 3 bases, with 9 bases spanning the gap. Germline CDR1 SGHAT, CDR2 FQNNGV. CDR3 length: 13 residues. The CDR3 loop is CASSLGQYYEQYF. DNA of the CDR3: TGTGCCAGCAGCTTGGGCCAATACTACGAGCAGTACTTC.

The CDR3 DNA reads TGTGCCAGTAGTATAGACAGGGCGCCCCCTTATAGCAATCAGCCCCAGCATTTT. Protein: CASSIDRAPPYSNQPQHF. The chain combines TRBV19 with TRBJ1-5; D perhaps matches TRBD1 (5 bases). V lost 0 bases and J 0 bases, leaving 15 bases between the germline ends. CDR1 and CDR2 (germline): LNHDA, SQIVND (reference sequence). The CDR3 totals 18 residues.

V usage is TRBV5-4 and J usage is TRBJ1-1; tentative D call: TRBD1 (5 bases). V was shortened by 1 base and J by 1 base, with 14 bases between the two germline ends. The CDR3 runs 16 residues. Germline V gives CDR1 SGHNT, CDR2 YYREEE (reference sequence). CDR3 region: CASSLSLGRTNTEAFF. The CDR3, as DNA: TGTGCCAGCAGCTTGTCTTTGGGGCGGACGAACACTGAAGCTTTCTTT.

This chain links TRBV9 with TRBJ2-3, with D unclear. V lost 0 bases and J lost 1, with 15 bases in between. CDR3 length equals 17 residues. CDR1 and CDR2 (germline): SGDLS, YYNGEE. The CDR3 DNA reads as TGTGCCAGCAGCGTAGTGCGGAAAATCGTATGCACAGATACGCAGTATTTT. Its translation is CASSVVRKIVCTDTQYF.

The rearrangement joins TRBV6-4 to TRBJ1-1, with D unclear. Per germline, CDR1 MRHNA and CDR2 SNTAGT. Trimming pared 6 bases from V and 1 base from J, leaving 9 bases between. The CDR3 sequence is 13 residues long. This chain's CDR3 is CASRVGENTEAFF. DNA of the CDR3: TGTGCCAGCAGAGTCGGAGAGAACACTGAAGCTTTCTTT.

The chain combines TRBV28 with TRBJ1-2; D remains unclear. The V end was cut by 2 bases, the J end by 4 bases, with 8 bases between. Germline lookup yields CDR1 MDHEN and CDR2 SYDVKM. The CDR3 runs 13 residues. CDR3 DNA sequence: TGTGCCAGCAGTTTAGGTACAGTCTATGGCTACACCTTC. Protein: CASSLGTVYGYTF.

The chain recombines TRBV5-4 with TRBJ2-3; D is unclear. V was pared by 0 bases and J by 0 bases, with 8 bases between. The CDR3 has 15 residues. Germline V gives CDR1 SGHNT, CDR2 YYREEE (reference sequence). The CDR3 bases are TGTGCCAGCAGCTTGGATATCGGGAGCACAGATACGCAGTATTTT. Protein product: CASSLDIGSTDTQYF.

This clone was observed a single time. J is TRBJ1-5 and V is TRBV5-1, with 8 bases matching TRBD1. This CDR3 has 15 amino acids. The V gene end was trimmed by 5 bases and the J gene end by 3 bases; junction bases not matched to a gene: 7. Germline V gene data show CDR1 as SGHRS and CDR2 as YFSETQ. CDR3 nucleotide sequence: TGCGCCAGCAGACAGGGGGACGGGAACAATCAGCCCCAGCATTTT. This codes for CASRQGDGNNQPQHF.